The subject of this entry is one TCR beta chain. In its sample, this clone was seen once. This receptor's antigen is unknown. Base quality data are lacking; no much larger clone is found one base away. The immunoSEQ Assay, a bias-controlled multiplex PCR, was used to amplify TCRbeta CDR3 regions from genomic DNA. Processing in the source paper ran as follows. Nucleated cell counts per sample were estimated from amplification of reference gene primers within the assay. Sequence reads were collapsed and filtered to measure the absolute abundance of every unique TCRbeta CDR3 rearrangement. Productive Simpson clonality was computed per sample as the square root of Simpson's diversity index over productive rearrangements. TCRdb limited this immuneACCESS table to in-frame rearrangements with V and J called. A share of clones is missing; checked studies link under half to unresolved V genes, and the rest is unexplained. Clone size and V and J calls were adopted from that table, with D and trimming inferred from the DNA. For this sample there are around 260,000 clones; over 75% appear just once. The top ten clonotypes cover more than 10% of the sample.

This sample stems from a study of blood T cell repertoires in COVID-19 (dated by TCRdb to 2020 to 2022). Regarding the research as a whole: The collaborator samples originated in the United States, Italy and Spain and spanned the acute and convalescent phases of COVID-19. The repertoires were made available in a free public database intended to serve as a resource for research on the immune response to SARS-CoV-2. Deeply sampled blood TCRbeta repertoires from subjects exposed to, actively infected with, or recovered from COVID-19 were included in the dataset. A de-identified subject ID, COVID-19 status, age in years and sex were almost always included in the sample metadata. Where HLA class I and class II types were available, the types were taken from metadata supplied by the sample provider, not from assay-based typing. Samples were obtained from the ongoing ImmuneRACE study (first 160 participants) and from some 1,200 subjects provided by 6 global collaborators. The prospective study material was composed of cDNA or gDNA derived from T cells, B-cell-depleted T cells, or PBMCs.

Collaborating institutions collected whole blood in K2EDTA tubes following their own protocols. For TCRbeta analysis, collaborators shipped samples as frozen whole blood, isolated PBMCs, or DNA extracted from either of those sample types. V is cut by 0 bases and J by 2 bases, and the space between the germline ends is 10 bases. CDR1 and CDR2, per the germline V gene (reference sequence), are LNHNV and YYDKDF. From the cysteine up to the phenylalanine, the CDR3 has a length of 15 residues. Of the read, only the CDR3 DNA is kept; its 45 bases are in frame from base 1. The study at large found these results: The amount of clinical and demographic metadata varied by source and participant and was provided uncurated.

The chain links TRBV15 with TRBJ2-5; the D gene is unclear. The sequencing input was peripheral blood. The sequence derives from a human donor in a cohort sampled during active COVID-19. The DNA reads TGTGCCACCAGCAGAGATCGTGGGCTGCAAGAGACCCAGTACTTC. Translated, it gives CATSRDRGLQETQYF.